The 13 T cell receptor beta chains given below trace back to one sample, sequenced in a study of blood T cell repertoires in COVID-19. Method: immunoSEQ multiplex PCR; TCRdb's copy keeps in-frame clones and lacks some. The sample lists 150,000 to 200,000 clones, 75% to 90% seen once, with approximately 2.1% in the top ten. The sequenced sample consisted of PBMCs or T cells enriched from blood (not recorded which). The receptors derive from a woman younger than 45 who had recovered from COVID-19.

V gene TRBV18 combines with J gene TRBJ1-4; 7 bases are a match to TRBD1. Trimming removed 4 bases from V and 0 bases from J; junction bases left unmatched: 5. CDR1 and CDR2 from the germline V gene are KGHSH and LQKENI. This CDR3 contains 16 residues. The CDR3 loop is CASSRDRQATNEKLFF. The CDR3 DNA sequence: TGTGCCAGCTCACGGGACAGACAGGCAACTAATGAAAAACTGTTTTTT.

The genes are TRBV12-3 or TRBV12-4 and TRBJ2-1; D unresolved. CDR3 length: 12 residues. The ends were cut back, 3 bases at V and 6 bases at J, with 6 bases in the middle. The CDR3 sequence is CASSFGGNEQFF. CDR3 DNA: TGTGCCAGCAGTTTCGGCGGCAATGAGCAGTTCTTC.

This sequence joins TRBV9 and TRBJ2-7, with 12 positions matching TRBD2. Looked up from germline, CDR1 is SGDLS and CDR2 is YYNGEE. Trimming took 4 bases from V and 3 from J; bases not matched to a gene: 8. The CDR3 has 16 amino acids. In DNA form, the CDR3 reads TGTGCCAGCAGCCCCCAGGGGGGACTAGCGGGCTACGAGCAGTACTTC. This gives the protein CASSPQGGLAGYEQYF.

The chain combines TRBV19 with TRBJ2-2; 10 positions agree with TRBD2. The CDR3 covers 18 residues. The V segment lost 3 bases and the J segment 1 base; nucleotides outside the gene matches: 8. The germline V gene encodes CDR1 LNHDA and CDR2 SQIVND (reference sequence). As DNA, the CDR3 is TGTGCCAGTAGTATGTCCCGGACTAGCGGAATGAACACCGGGGAGCTGTTTTTT. Amino acid sequence: CASSMSRTSGMNTGELFF.

V is TRBV3-1 (or the pseudogene TRBV3-2) and J is TRBJ2-1; 10 bases map to TRBD2. CDR1 is LGHDT, CDR2 YNNKEL, per germline (reference sequence). This CDR3 has 17 amino acids. J gave up 7 bases and V 0 bases, and 9 bases lay outside the gene matches. The CDR3 spells CASSQDRLAGDLNEQFF. The CDR3 region has the DNA TGTGCCAGCAGCCAAGATCGCCTAGCGGGAGACTTGAATGAGCAGTTCTTC.

This clone was detected once. The gene calls are TRBV7-9 and TRBJ1-4; no definite D call. Trimming removed 3 bases from V and 3 bases from J, with 8 bases in between. The CDR3 length is 14 residues. Looked up from germline, CDR1 is SEHNR and CDR2 is FQNEAQ (reference sequence). CDR3 loop: CASSLRLSNEKLFF. In DNA form, the CDR3 reads TGTGCCAGCAGCTTGAGGTTATCTAATGAAAAACTGTTTTTT. Full variable domain (outside the CDR3, taken from reference TRBV7-9 and TRBJ1-4): DTGVSQNPRHKITKRGQNVTFRCDPISEHNRLYWYRQTLGQGPEFLTYFQNEAQLEKSRLLSDRFSAERPKGSFSTLEIQRTEQGDSAMYLCASSLRLSNEKLFFGSGTQLSVL.

V and J are TRBV11-1 and TRBJ2-1; the D gene is possibly TRBD1 (5 bases). Trimming shortened V by 5 bases and J by 5 bases, and 16 bases separated the two germline ends. This CDR3 contains 15 residues. Germline CDR1 SGHAT, CDR2 FQDESV (reference sequence). CDR3 sequence: CASSRLRVSDNEQFF. The CDR3 bases are TGTGCCAGCAGCAGACTCAGGGTGTCGGACAATGAGCAGTTCTTC. Combining the CDR3 with reference TRBV11-1 and TRBJ2-1 gives the whole variable domain EAEVAQSPRYKITEKSQAVAFWCDPISGHATLYWYRQILGQGPELLVQFQDESVVDDSQLPKDRFSAERLKGVDSTLKIQPAELGDSAMYLCASSRLRVSDNEQFFGPGTRLTVL.

The chain carries TRBV27 and TRBJ1-5; D possibly corresponds to TRBD1 (5 bases). The CDR3 runs 14 residues. The V end lost 7 bases, the J end lost 3 bases, and 13 bases lay between the germline ends. Germline lookup yields CDR1 MNHEY and CDR2 SMNVEV (reference sequence). The CDR3 nucleotides read TGTGCCAGCATGCCAGGGATAAACAATCAGCCCCAGCATTTT. Protein product: CASMPGINNQPQHF.

The rearrangement joins TRBV6-5 to TRBJ2-1; 12 nucleotides align to TRBD2. The germline gives CDR1 MNHEY, CDR2 SVGAGI. The length of the CDR3 is 15 residues. V shed 6 bases, J shed 10 bases, and the junction held 10 bases outside the gene matches. In DNA, the CDR3 is TGTGCCAGCAGGGACCCTAGCGGGAGGGCCTGGGAGCAGTTCTTC. It codes for CASRDPSGRAWEQFF.

This clone showed up just once. The V call is TRBV27, the J call TRBJ2-1, with a tentative D call TRBD2 (6 bases). In germline, CDR1 is MNHEY, CDR2 SMNVEV (reference sequence). The CDR3 has 14 residues. V shed 6 bases and J shed 0 bases, with 9 bases lying between them. The CDR3 region is CASRGGSSYNEQFF. CDR3 DNA: TGTGCCAGCAGGGGAGGAAGCTCCTACAATGAGCAGTTCTTC.

This clone has only a few counts. In DNA form, the CDR3 reads TGCGCCAGCAGCTTGCCAGCGATAACTGGAAACACCATATATTTT. Protein sequence: CASSLPAITGNTIYF. The chain has TRBV5-1 and TRBJ1-3; the D is unclear. V shed 1 base and J shed 2 bases, with 10 bases lying between them. Per germline, CDR1 SGHRS and CDR2 YFSETQ. The CDR3 has 15 amino acids.

V gene TRBV7-9 combines with J gene TRBJ2-3; 7 bases match TRBD2. V lost 2 bases, J lost 4 bases, and 6 bases stayed unmatched. Germline-derived CDR1 and CDR2 are SEHNR and FQNEAQ (reference sequence). The CDR3 sequence is 15 residues long. CDR3 coding DNA: TGTGCCAGCAGCTTAAGCGCCGGGAGGTCAGATACGCAGTATTTT. Encoded protein: CASSLSAGRSDTQYF.

The J gene is TRBJ1-3, the V gene TRBV29-1; 9 bases are a match to TRBD1. Looked up from germline, CDR1 is SQVTM and CDR2 is ANQGSEA. The length of the CDR3 is 13 residues. Germline trimming cut 6 bases from V and 3 bases from J; bases unmatched to any gene: 3. CDR3 sequence (DNA): TGCAGCGTGGAGGACAGGGGTGGAAACACCATATATTTT. As protein: CSVEDRGGNTIYF.